The clone carrying this T cell receptor (beta chain) was detected only once. Antigen: not known. 13 Jbeta primers and 60 Vbeta primers were used for the PCR. Sequenced by immunoSEQ multiplex PCR; TCRdb stores in-frame clones only, minus some. The sample contains some 200,000 clones, about four fifths of which appear only once. Germline V CDR1 and CDR2: PRHDT, FYEKMQ (reference sequence). The CDR3 totals 16 residues. V lost 3 bases and J 3 bases, leaving 15 bases between the germline ends. The sample is drawn from a study of cytomegalovirus exposure and HLA in healthy donors. Study outcomes and limitations: Sequencing likely produced, as an artifact, a cluster of highly shared sequence variants.

The chain uses TRBV13 and TRBJ2-1, with a possible D match to TRBD2 (5 bases). The sequence derives from a girl between 10 and 17 years old in good health and CMV-seropositive. The specimen was PBMCs. CDR3 amino acids: CASSLRVFGYYNEQFF. CDR3 DNA: TGTGCCAGCAGCTTGCGGGTTTTTGGGTACTACAATGAGCAGTTCTTC.